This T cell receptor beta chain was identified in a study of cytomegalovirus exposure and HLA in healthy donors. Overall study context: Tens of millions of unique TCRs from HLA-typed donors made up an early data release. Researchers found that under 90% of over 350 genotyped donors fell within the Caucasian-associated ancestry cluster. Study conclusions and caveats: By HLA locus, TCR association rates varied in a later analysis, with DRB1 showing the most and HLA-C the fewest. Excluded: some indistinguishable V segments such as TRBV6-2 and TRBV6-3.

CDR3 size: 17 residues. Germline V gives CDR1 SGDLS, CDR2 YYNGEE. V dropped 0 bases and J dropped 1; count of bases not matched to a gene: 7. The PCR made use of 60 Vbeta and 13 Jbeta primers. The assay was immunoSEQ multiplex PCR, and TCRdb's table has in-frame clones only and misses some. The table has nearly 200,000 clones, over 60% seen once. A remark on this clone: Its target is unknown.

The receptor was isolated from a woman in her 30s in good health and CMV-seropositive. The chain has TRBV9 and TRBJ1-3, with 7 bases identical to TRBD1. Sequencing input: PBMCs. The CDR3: CASSVEDRRTSGNTIYF. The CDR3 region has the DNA TGTGCCAGCAGCGTAGAGGACAGGAGGACTTCTGGAAACACCATATATTTT.